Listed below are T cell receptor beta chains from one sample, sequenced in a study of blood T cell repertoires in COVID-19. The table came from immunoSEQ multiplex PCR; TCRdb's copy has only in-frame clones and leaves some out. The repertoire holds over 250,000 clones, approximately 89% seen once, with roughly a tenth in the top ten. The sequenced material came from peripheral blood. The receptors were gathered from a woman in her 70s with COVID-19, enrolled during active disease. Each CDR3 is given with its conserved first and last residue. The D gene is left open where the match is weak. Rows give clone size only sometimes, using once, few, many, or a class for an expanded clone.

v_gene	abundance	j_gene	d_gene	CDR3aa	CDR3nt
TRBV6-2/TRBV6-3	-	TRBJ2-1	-	CASSYNLAGTDSYNEQFF	TGTGCCAGCAGTTACAATCTGGCAGGCACCGACTCCTACAATGAGCAGTTCTTC
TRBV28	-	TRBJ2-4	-	CASNSGIAKNIQYF	TGTGCCAGCAACTCCGGGATAGCCAAAAACATTCAGTACTTC
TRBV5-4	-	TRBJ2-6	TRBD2	CASSFPTSGRAPGANVLTF	TGTGCCAGCAGCTTTCCCACTAGCGGGAGGGCCCCTGGGGCCAACGTCCTGACTTTC
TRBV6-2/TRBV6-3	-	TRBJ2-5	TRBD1	CASSYAPGQGKETQYF	TGTGCCAGCAGTTACGCGCCGGGACAGGGAAAAGAGACCCAGTACTTC
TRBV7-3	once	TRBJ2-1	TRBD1	CASSSTGGDEQFF	TGTGCCAGCAGCTCCACAGGGGGCGATGAGCAGTTCTTC
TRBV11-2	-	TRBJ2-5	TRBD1	CASSQTGVGETQYF	TGTGCCAGCAGCCAGACAGGGGTGGGAGAGACCCAGTACTTC
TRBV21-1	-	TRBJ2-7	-	CASTRKGTSGSILPCEQYF	TGTGCCAGCACCCGAAAAGGGACTAGCGGGAGCATTCTTCCGTGCGAGCAGTACTTC
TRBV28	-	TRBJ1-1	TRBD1	CASLTPDRGKAFF	TGTGCCAGCCTTACCCCGGACAGGGGGAAAGCTTTCTTT
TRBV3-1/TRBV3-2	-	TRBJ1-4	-	CASSQGHSGEKLFF	TGTGCCAGCAGCCAGGGACACTCCGGGGAAAAACTGTTTTTT
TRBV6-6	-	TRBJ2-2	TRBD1	CASSYQRQGSGELFF	TGTGCCAGCAGTTACCAACGACAGGGTTCCGGGGAGCTGTTTTTT
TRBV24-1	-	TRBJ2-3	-	CATSDLRRGLMTDTQYF	TGTGCCACCAGTGATTTGCGTCGGGGTTTAATGACAGATACGCAGTATTTT
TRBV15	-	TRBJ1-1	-	CATSRINTEAFF	TGTGCCACCAGCAGAATAAACACTGAAGCTTTCTTT
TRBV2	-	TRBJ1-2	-	CASSERRAPFYGYTF	TGTGCCAGCAGTGAAAGAAGAGCTCCGTTCTATGGCTACACCTTC
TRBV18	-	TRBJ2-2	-	CASSAQGQNTGELFF	TGTGCCAGCTCCGCCCAAGGACAGAACACCGGGGAGCTGTTTTTT
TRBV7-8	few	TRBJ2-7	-	CASSLAGAAYEQYF	TGTGCCAGCAGCTTAGCAGGGGCTGCCTACGAGCAGTACTTC
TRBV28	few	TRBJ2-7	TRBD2	CASRQPRTRRYEQYF	TGTGCCAGCAGGCAACCCAGGACTAGACGCTACGAGCAGTACTTC